This is a list of T cell receptor beta chains from one sample in a study of shared clonotypes between healthy human individuals. Assay used: immunoSEQ multiplex PCR; TCRdb lists only in-frame clones, some missing. The table includes 2 million to 2.5 million clones, less than 95% detected once. Sequencing used naive CD4+ T cells from PBMCs. All receptors come from a young man in good health. Some clones in this sample may be carry-over from other donors' samples. Both conserved end residues are part of each CDR3.

TRBJ2-7 TRBV7-2 CASSFRDPGFAGEGYEQYF
TRBJ1-3 TRBV2 CASSTDRAGNTIYF
TRBJ2-1 TRBV6-5 CASSSPGLAKYNEQFF
TRBJ2-1 TRBV10-3 CAIREALAGNNEQFF
TRBJ1-1 TRBV19 CASSIQRTGNTEAFF
TRBJ2-3 TRBV25-1 CASSEVGAQSTDTQYF
TRBJ2-2 TRBV7-3 CASSLTPTANTGELFF
TRBJ2-1 TRBV6-1 CASTLTSGRANEQFF
TRBJ1-1 TRBV21-1 CASRRQEWSNTEAFF
TRBJ2-3 TRBV5-1 CASSLGGSTDTQYF
TRBJ2-5 TRBV11-2 CASSLGDGLAQYF
TRBJ1-2 TRBV28 CASSLTFPNYGYTF
TRBJ2-3 TRBV27 CASSLTLGTDTQYF
TRBJ1-1 TRBV2 CASRRGRVDTEAFF
TRBJ2-2 TRBV5-1 CASSWTGSTGELFF
TRBJ1-2 TRBV6-1 CASSEWSAETF
TRBJ1-5 TRBV6-5 CASRRAAGDQPQHF
TRBJ1-3 TRBV10-3 CATLKQEPGNTIYF
TRBJ1-3 TRBV30 CAWSYGSSGNTIYF
TRBJ2-2 TRBV6-1 CASSEARGIQTGELFF
TRBJ1-2 TRBV7-8 CASSLASGAAGYTF
TRBJ2-2 TRBV18 CASSRTSGRTDTGELFF
TRBJ1-2 TRBV6-5 CASSDRGGGYTF
TRBJ1-5 TRBV9 CASSATIGQPQHF
TRBJ2-7 TRBV5-1 CASSLAGNYEQYF
TRBJ1-1 TRBV4-3 CASSQEETVTTAFF
TRBJ2-7 TRBV7-9 CASSRGAEVYEQYF
TRBJ2-2 TRBV11-2 CASSFTSGYTGELFF
TRBJ2-1 TRBV28 CASRGGSRYNEQFF
TRBJ1-5 TRBV6-5 CASSYSPLGQPQHF
TRBJ2-3 TRBV27 CASSDFTGMDTQYF
TRBJ2-7 TRBV28 CASSARDRIYEQYF
TRBJ1-5 TRBV6-1 CASSRGVGPQHF
TRBJ2-1 TRBV2 CASSDQGGQFF
TRBJ1-4 TRBV18 CASSPGLNEKLFF
TRBJ2-1 TRBV19 CASSIDVTGVEFF
TRBJ2-3 TRBV6-5 CASSQMWGSTDTQYF
TRBJ2-3 TRBV18 CASSPRVRGLTDTQYF
TRBJ1-2 TRBV5-1 CASSPAGTGDVDGYTF
TRBJ2-2 TRBV5-1 CASSRTGATNTGELFF
TRBJ2-7 TRBV5-1 CASSLVVGAEQYF
TRBJ2-1 TRBV28 CASSLRLAGYNEQFF
TRBJ2-7 TRBV7-6 CASTKGKRPYTEQYF
TRBJ2-3 TRBV29-1 CSTIPVDTQYF
TRBJ1-1 TRBV6-5 CAIPAGAFNTEAFF
TRBJ2-7 TRBV7-9 CASSLELAGGPYEQYF